Listed here are 10 T cell receptor beta chains from one sample, sequenced in a study of blood T cells in healthy people across ages. Alongside a J-beta primer mix, a sample-barcoded 5' primer served in a second PCR lasting roughly 7 to 11 cycles. TCRdb ran MiXCR on the 5' RACE reads and lists one entry per CDR3 protein. This repertoire shows some 790,000 distinct CDR3 sequences, under 30% found once; its top ten account for 17%. The sample comprised blood. The receptors derive from a woman of 80 years or more in good health.

This clonotype was recorded many times. The chain uses TRBV9 and TRBJ2-3; 14 bases match TRBD2. This CDR3 spans 18 amino acids. The germline V gene has CDR1 SGDLS and CDR2 YYNGEE. The junction had 13 bases not matched to a gene; V was cut back by 4 bases and J by 6 bases. The CDR3 spells CASSPIPGLAGVKDTQYF. The CDR3, as DNA: TGTGCCAGCAGCCCAATCCCGGGACTAGCGGGGGTTAAGGATACGCAGTATTTT.

This clonotype appeared a few times. V gene TRBV7-2 combines with J gene TRBJ2-1; 14 nucleotides agree with TRBD2. This CDR3 contains 16 residues. V shed 7 bases and J 10 bases; nucleotides not matched to a gene: 12. Germline-derived CDR1 and CDR2 are SGHTA and FQGNSA. CDR3: CASTRTSGGSGREQFF. CDR3 nucleotide sequence: TGTGCCAGCACCAGGACTAGCGGGGGGTCCGGGAGGGAGCAGTTCTTC.

The gene calls are TRBV7-2 and TRBJ2-1; 14 bases map to TRBD2. This CDR3 is built from 16 residues. The germline V gene has CDR1 SGHTA and CDR2 FQGNSA. With 1 base clipped from V and 9 bases from J, the junction kept 5 bases outside the gene matches. The CDR3 sequence: CASSLVATSGGGEQFF. DNA of the CDR3: TGTGCCAGCAGCTTAGTGGCGACTAGCGGGGGGGGTGAGCAGTTCTTC. The entire variable domain, with the rest obtained from reference TRBV7-2 and TRBJ2-1, is as follows: GAGVSQSPSNKVTEKGKDVELRCDPISGHTALYWYRQSLGQGLEFLIYFQGNSAPDKSGLPSDRFSAERTGGSVSTLTIQRTQQEDSAVYLCASSLVATSGGGEQFFGPGTRLTVL.

This clonotype has ten or more counts. The rearrangement joins TRBV5-5 to TRBJ2-5; 11 bases map to TRBD2. In germline, CDR1 is SGHKS, CDR2 YYEKEE (reference sequence). The J segment lost 5 bases and the V segment lost 4 bases, leaving 7 bases of the junction unmatched. The CDR3 covers 15 residues. The CDR3 DNA sequence: TGTGCCAGCAGCGGACTAGCGGGCTCTGAGGAGACCCAGTACTTC. This codes for CASSGLAGSEETQYF.

This clonotype appeared a few times. One base away lies a much larger clone, so this may be a sequencing read error. The CDR3 here is CATGHNEQYF. The DNA of the CDR3 is TGTGCCACTGGTCACAATGAGCAGTACTTC. The chain links TRBV3-1 to TRBJ2-1; D ambiguous. The J call may be incorrect, as the DNA end agrees better with TRBJ2-7. There are 10 residues in the CDR3. CDR1 and CDR2 (germline): LGHDT, YNNKEL (reference sequence).

In the case of this clonotype: A much larger clone lies a single base off, so this may be a read error. The chain has TRBV6-6 and TRBJ2-5, with 7 bases fitting TRBD2. Germline V CDR1 and CDR2: MNHNY, SVGAGI (reference sequence). Trimming at V came to 4 bases and at J to 13 bases, leaving 9 bases not matched to a gene. This CDR3 contains 12 residues. The CDR3 reads CASSSREAQRYF. In DNA, the CDR3 is TGTGCCAGCAGTTCCCGGGAGGCCCAGCGGTACTTC.

This clonotype was seen a handful of times. The V gene is TRBV24-1, the J gene TRBJ2-7, with D possibly being TRBD2 (6 bases). The assigned J gene may be wrong: the sequence end matches TRBJ2-5 better. Looked up from germline, CDR1 is KGHDR and CDR2 is SFDVKD. The CDR3 totals 16 residues. The chain's CDR3 is CATSDRRILGGETQYF. In nucleotides, the CDR3 is TGTGCCACCAGTGACCGCCGGATTTTAGGAGGGGAGACCCAGTACTTC.

This clonotype showed up many times. CDR3 protein: CSVENSYYEQYF. DNA for the CDR3: TGCAGCGTTGAGAACAGCTACTACGAGCAGTACTTC. The chain combines TRBV29-1 with TRBJ2-7; D gene ambiguous. Germline V CDR1 and CDR2: SQVTM, ANQGSEA. Deletions cut 3 bases from V and 3 bases from J, with 9 bases between. This CDR3 spans 12 amino acids.

This clonotype appeared many times. The chain employs TRBV3-1 and TRBJ2-1, with D possibly matching TRBD2 (6 bases). The germline gives CDR1 LGHDT, CDR2 YNNKEL (reference sequence). V lost 4 bases, J lost 4 bases, and 14 bases lay in between. This CDR3 is built from 15 residues. CDR3 sequence reads: CASSPASGGYNEQFF. The CDR3 DNA is TGTGCCAGCAGCCCCGCGTCCGGGGGATACAATGAGCAGTTCTTC.

The chain couples TRBV15 to TRBJ2-1; D unclear. The CDR3 sequence is 14 residues long. Trimming shortened V by 1 base and J by 4 bases, and 8 bases separated the two germline ends. Germline CDR1 reads LNHNV; CDR2 reads YYDKDF (reference sequence). Here the CDR3 DNA reads TGTGCCACCAGCAGAGCAGGAGCTTACAATGAGCAGTTCTTC. Its translation: CATSRAGAYNEQFF.